This T cell receptor beta chain was profiled in a study of control samples from healthy donors and cancer patients. Sequencing used immunoSEQ multiplex PCR; TCRdb keeps in-frame clones, though not all of them. The sample contains 70,000 to 95,000 clones, more than 70% of which appear only once. V dropped 0 bases and J dropped 8 bases, with 10 bases sitting between them. CDR3 length: 14 amino acids. CDR1 is LGHNA, CDR2 YSLEER, per germline. This sequence joins TRBV4-3 and TRBJ1-4; D is unresolved. The TCR sequence derives from a man aged 45-60 years in good health. The sample was blood. The CDR3, as DNA: TGCGCCAGCAGCCAAGATGTCAGGAGCGAAAAACTGTTTTTT. It specifies CASSQDVRSEKLFF.